Each of the 18 T cell receptor beta chains below was sequenced from the same sample in a study of blood T cell repertoires in COVID-19. TCRdb's table, derived via immunoSEQ multiplex PCR, lists solely in-frame clones and lacks some. The table has around 53,000 clones, roughly three quarters seen once. Sequencing was performed on peripheral blood. The receptors here all came from a man aged 50-60 years with active or convalescent COVID-19.

V usage is TRBV21-1 and J usage is TRBJ2-7; TRBD1, the table's D call, was not compared with the DNA. TRBV21-1 constitutes a pseudogene. The CDR3 consists of 16 residues. CDR3 loop: CASNTAWDSLSLEQYF. DNA of the CDR3: TGTGCCAGCAACACTGCTTGGGACAGCCTTTCGTTGGAGCAGTACTTC.

This clone was detected only once. This chain joins TRBV5-1 and TRBJ1-3, with D tentatively TRBD1 (5 bases). This CDR3 comprises 16 residues. The V end was cut by 0 bases, the J end by 4 bases, with 14 bases between. CDR1 SGHRS and CDR2 YFSETQ come from the germline V gene. The CDR3 protein is CASSLDNGTPGNTIYF. Written as DNA, the CDR3 is TGCGCCAGCAGCTTGGATAACGGGACTCCAGGAAACACCATATATTTT.

This clone was detected only a few times. This chain joins TRBV6-6 and TRBJ1-1; possibly TRBD1 for D (5 bases). Germline V gene data show CDR1 as MNHNY and CDR2 as SVGAGI (reference sequence). CDR3 length: 11 residues. V lost 8 bases to trimming and J lost 6 bases, with 10 bases between them. For the CDR3, the DNA is TGTGCCAGCGACAGTGGGCCTGAAGCTTTCTTT. Protein product: CASDSGPEAFF.

The chain employs TRBV12-3 or TRBV12-4 and TRBJ1-2; D might be TRBD1 (5 bases). V lost 4 bases and J lost 5, with 11 bases in between. The CDR3 has 13 residues. The CDR3 DNA sequence: TGTGCCAGCAGTTCAGGGCTGAGGTATGGCTACACCTTC. This gives the protein CASSSGLRYGYTF.

As concerns this clone: One end of the junction does not line up with germline, which may come from a read error. The J gene is TRBJ1-2, the V gene TRBV18, with TRBD1 matching 9 bases. Germline assignment: CDR1 KGHSH and CDR2 LQKENI. The CDR3 sequence is 13 residues long. For the CDR3, the DNA is TGTGCCAGCTCACCAACGGGACAGGGAACACCTTCCTTC. This gives the protein CASSPTGQGTPSF.

This clone was picked up a small number of times. The chain employs TRBV18 and TRBJ2-7; no definite D call. The length of the CDR3 is 14 residues. Germline V CDR1 and CDR2: KGHSH, LQKENI. The germline V and J ends were trimmed by 4 bases and 1 base, with 11 bases remaining between them. As DNA, the CDR3 is TGTGCCAGCTCACGACAAGAAGGTTCCTACGAGCAGTACTTC. Residues: CASSRQEGSYEQYF.

This chain links TRBV7-8 with TRBJ1-1, with D possibly TRBD1 on 6 matching bases. In germline, CDR1 is SGHVS, CDR2 FQNEAQ. V gave up 5 bases and J gave up 3 bases, with 19 bases separating them. The CDR3 totals 16 residues. CDR3 DNA sequence: TGTGCCAGCAGCACACGAAACTCAGGGGTAGACACTGAAGCTTTCTTT. Translated, it gives CASSTRNSGVDTEAFF. The whole variable domain, filled in from reference TRBV7-8 and TRBJ1-1, reads GAGVSQSPRYKVAKRGQDVALRCDPISGHVSLFWYQQALGQGPEFLTYFQNEAQLDKSGLPSDRFFAERPEGSVSTLKIQRTQQEDSAVYLCASSTRNSGVDTEAFFGQGTRLTVV.

The rearrangement links TRBV5-1 to TRBJ2-5; a possible D gene is TRBD2 (5 bases). Germline CDR1 reads SGHRS; CDR2 reads YFSETQ. V lost 4 bases to trimming and J lost 4 bases, with 8 bases between them. This CDR3 contains 12 residues. The CDR3 DNA reads TGCGCCAGCAGCCAGGACTTAGAGACCCAGTACTTC. Amino acids: CASSQDLETQYF.

The chain couples TRBV6-4 to TRBJ1-2; 10 nucleotides align to TRBD1. Germline V CDR1 and CDR2: MRHNA, SNTAGT. J gave up 8 bases and V 4 bases, and 1 base lay outside the gene matches. The CDR3 runs to 12 residues. The CDR3 DNA is TGTGCCAGCAGTGGGGACAGGGGAGGCTACACCTTC. Translation gives CASSGDRGGYTF.

The chain joins TRBV6-4 to TRBJ1-1, with 9 bases matching TRBD1. This CDR3 is 13 amino acids long. Trimming cost V 6 bases and J 4 bases; bases outside gene matches: 3. Germline V gene sequence: CDR1 MRHNA, CDR2 SNTAGT. CDR3 coding DNA: TGTGCCAGCAGGGGACAGGGCGGCACTGAAGCTTTCTTT. It yields the protein CASRGQGGTEAFF.

Remarks on this clone: A junction boundary mismatches the germline segment, possibly from a read error. The chain's CDR3 is CASSFAGGFETFF. The CDR3 DNA sequence: TGTGCCAGCAGTTTCGCAGGGGGTTTTGAAACTTTCTTT. This rearrangement joins TRBV28 to TRBJ1-1; 7 bases fit TRBD1. There are 13 residues in the CDR3. CDR1 MDHEN and CDR2 SYDVKM come from the germline V gene.

This chain uses TRBV10-3 with TRBJ2-5; D remains unclear. Trimming left V 11 bases short and J 5 bases short, with 18 bases between. Germline CDR1 ENHRY, CDR2 SYGVKD. The CDR3 is 13 residues long. CDR3 DNA: TGTGCCTCCAACGAGGTAGCTCAGGAGACCCAGTACTTC. Encoded protein: CASNEVAQETQYF.

The rearrangement links TRBV5-1 to TRBJ2-7; tentative D call: TRBD1 (6 bases). The germline gives CDR1 SGHRS, CDR2 YFSETQ. The CDR3 has 15 amino acids. V was shortened by 4 bases and J by 1 base, with 15 bases between the two germline ends. CDR3 sequence: CASSPDGQKSYEQYF. Here the CDR3 DNA reads TGCGCCAGCAGCCCCGACGGACAGAAATCCTACGAGCAGTACTTC.

The chain combines TRBV9 with TRBJ2-1; D remains ambiguous. This CDR3 region has 13 residues. V lost 0 bases and J 8 bases, leaving 9 bases between the germline ends. Germline V gene data show CDR1 as SGDLS and CDR2 as YYNGEE. The CDR3 is CASSVDENDEQFF. CDR3 sequence (DNA): TGTGCCAGCAGCGTAGATGAGAACGATGAGCAGTTCTTC.

The chain joins TRBV28 to TRBJ1-6, with TRBD1 as a possible D gene (6 bases). The V gene lost 1 base and the J gene lost 5 bases, with 9 bases spanning the gap. The CDR3 runs to 15 residues. Per germline, CDR1 MDHEN and CDR2 SYDVKM. The CDR3 here is CASSLSDRNNSPLHF. In nucleotides, the CDR3 is TGTGCCAGCAGTTTATCTGACAGGAATAATTCACCCCTCCACTTT.

The CDR3 coding sequence is TGCGCCAGCAGCCAACGTTACACCGGGGAGCTGTTTTTT. Translating it yields CASSQRYTGELFF. The J gene is TRBJ2-2, the V gene TRBV4-1, with no clear D. With 2 bases removed from V and 3 bases from J, the gap between germline ends came to 4 bases. Germline V gene sequence: CDR1 MGHRA, CDR2 YSYEKL. The CDR3 contains 13 residues.

The chain joins TRBV4-1 to TRBJ1-1, with D unresolved. The germline gives CDR1 MGHRA, CDR2 YSYEKL. This CDR3 region has 15 residues. V shed 0 bases and J shed 5 bases, with 13 bases lying between them. The CDR3 loop is CASSQDLRGGTEAFF. DNA for the CDR3: TGCGCCAGCAGCCAAGATCTACGGGGTGGGACTGAAGCTTTCTTT.

V and J are TRBV4-2 and TRBJ2-4; 10 bases fit TRBD2. J lost 0 bases, V lost 5 bases, and 4 bases had no gene match. Germline CDR1 and CDR2: LGHNA and YNFKEQ. The CDR3 is 16 residues long. Written as DNA, the CDR3 is TGTGCCAGCAGCGGGCTAGCGGGGGTAGCCAAAAACATTCAGTACTTC. Its protein product is CASSGLAGVAKNIQYF.